Listed here is a single T cell receptor (beta chain). These data are taken from a study of blood T cell repertoires in COVID-19. About the study: Samples representing acute and convalescent COVID-19 were sourced from the United States, Italy and Spain. PBMCs, B-cell-depleted T cells, or T cells provided the cDNA or gDNA that made up the material.

The CDR3 sequence is 14 residues long. Germline CDR1 is SGHVS and CDR2 is FNYEAQ. V lost 4 bases to trimming and J lost 5 bases, with 14 bases between them. Original processing methods: Reference gene primer amplification yielded estimated nucleated cell counts. Produced via immunoSEQ multiplex PCR; TCRdb's table is partial and in-frame only. The V and J calls and clone size are taken from that table; D and trimming were inferred from the DNA. The data show fewer than 150,000 clones, with roughly 72% seen just once and approximately 11% held by the top ten. This chain links TRBV7-6 with TRBJ1-1; possibly TRBD1 for D (5 bases). The sample consisted of peripheral blood. The sequence derives from a human donor in a cohort sampled during active COVID-19. CDR3 coding DNA: TGTGCCAGCAGCTCTCCGGGACTTGGTACTGAAGCTTTCTTT. Its translation is CASSSPGLGTEAFF.